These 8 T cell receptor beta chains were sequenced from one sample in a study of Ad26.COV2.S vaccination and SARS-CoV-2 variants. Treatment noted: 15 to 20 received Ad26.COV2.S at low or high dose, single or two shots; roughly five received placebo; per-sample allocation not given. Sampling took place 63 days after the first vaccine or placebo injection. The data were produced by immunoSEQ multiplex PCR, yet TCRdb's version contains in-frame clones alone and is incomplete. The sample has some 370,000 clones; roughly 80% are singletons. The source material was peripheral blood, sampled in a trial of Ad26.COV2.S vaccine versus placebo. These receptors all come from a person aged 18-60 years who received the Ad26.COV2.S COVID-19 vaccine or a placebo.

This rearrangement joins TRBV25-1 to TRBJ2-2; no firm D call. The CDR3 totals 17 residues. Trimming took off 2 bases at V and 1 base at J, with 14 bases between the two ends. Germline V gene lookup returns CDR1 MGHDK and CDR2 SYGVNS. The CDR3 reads CASSETSGRRNTGELFF. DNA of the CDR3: TGTGCCAGCAGTGAAACTTCCGGTCGGCGGAACACCGGGGAGCTGTTTTTT.

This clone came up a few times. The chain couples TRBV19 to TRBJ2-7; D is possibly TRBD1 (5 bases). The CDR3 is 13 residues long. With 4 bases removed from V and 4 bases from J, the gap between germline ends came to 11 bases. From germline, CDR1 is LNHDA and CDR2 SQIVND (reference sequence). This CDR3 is CASSNQGRYEQYF. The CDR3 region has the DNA TGTGCCAGTAGTAACCAGGGTCGATACGAGCAGTACTTC.

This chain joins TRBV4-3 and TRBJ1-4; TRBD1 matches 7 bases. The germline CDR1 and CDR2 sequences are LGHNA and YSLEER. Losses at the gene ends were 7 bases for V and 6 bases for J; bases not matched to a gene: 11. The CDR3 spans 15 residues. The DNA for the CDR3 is TGCGCCAGCACCAAGGGGTGGGACAGAGATGAAAAACTGTTTTTT. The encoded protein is CASTKGWDRDEKLFF.

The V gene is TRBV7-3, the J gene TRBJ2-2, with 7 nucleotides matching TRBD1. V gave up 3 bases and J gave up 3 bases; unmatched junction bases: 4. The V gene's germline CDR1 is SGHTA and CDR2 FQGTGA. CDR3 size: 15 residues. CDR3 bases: TGTGCCAGCAGCTTGACAGGGCTGGACACCGGGGAGCTGTTTTTT. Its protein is CASSLTGLDTGELFF. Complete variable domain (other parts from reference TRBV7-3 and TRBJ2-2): GAGVSQTPSNKVTEKGKYVELRCDPISGHTALYWYRQSLGQGPEFLIYFQGTGAADDSGLPNDRFFAVRPEGSVSTLKIQRTERGDSAVYLCASSLTGLDTGELFFGEGSRLTVL.

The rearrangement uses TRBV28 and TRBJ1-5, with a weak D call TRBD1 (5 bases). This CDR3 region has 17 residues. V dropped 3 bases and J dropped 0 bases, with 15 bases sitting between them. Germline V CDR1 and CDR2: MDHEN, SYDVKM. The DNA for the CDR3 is TGTGCCAGCAGTTTGGACGGGGGATCCTATAGCAATCAGCCCCAGCATTTT. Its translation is CASSLDGGSYSNQPQHF. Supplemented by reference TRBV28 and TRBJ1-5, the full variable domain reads DVKVTQSSRYLVKRTGEKVFLECVQDMDHENMFWYRQDPGLGLRLIYFSYDVKMKEKGDIPEGYSVSREKKERFSLILESASTNQTSMYLCASSLDGGSYSNQPQHFGDGTRLSIL.

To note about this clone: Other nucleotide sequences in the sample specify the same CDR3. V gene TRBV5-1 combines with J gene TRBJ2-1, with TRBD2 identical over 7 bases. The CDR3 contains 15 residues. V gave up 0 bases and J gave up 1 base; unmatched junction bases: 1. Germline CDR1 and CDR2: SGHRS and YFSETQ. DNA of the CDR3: TGCGCCAGCAGCTTGGTGGGAGGGTCCTACAATGAGCAGTTCTTC. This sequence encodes CASSLVGGSYNEQFF.

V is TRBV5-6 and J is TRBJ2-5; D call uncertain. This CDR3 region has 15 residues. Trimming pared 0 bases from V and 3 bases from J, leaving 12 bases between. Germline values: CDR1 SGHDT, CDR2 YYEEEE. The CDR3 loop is CASSLEVAPEETQYF. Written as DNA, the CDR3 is TGTGCCAGCAGCTTGGAAGTAGCCCCCGAAGAGACCCAGTACTTC.

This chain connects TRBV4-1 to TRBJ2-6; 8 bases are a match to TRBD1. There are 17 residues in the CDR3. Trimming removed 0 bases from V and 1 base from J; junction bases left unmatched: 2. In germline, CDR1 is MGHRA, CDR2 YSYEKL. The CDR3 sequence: CASSQDRGQSGANVLTF. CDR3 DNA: TGCGCCAGCAGCCAAGACAGGGGGCAGTCTGGGGCCAACGTCCTGACTTTC.